This T cell receptor (beta chain) was identified in a study of blood T cell repertoires in COVID-19. Looking at the study overall: Researchers got acute and convalescent COVID-19 samples from the United States, Italy and Spain. PBMCs, B-cell-depleted T cells, or T cells were the source of the cDNA or gDNA that made up the material.

Germline assignment: CDR1 LNHDA and CDR2 SQIVND (reference sequence). Trimming cost V 5 bases and J 0 bases, with 11 bases left between them. CDR3 length equals 15 residues. In the original analysis: Using reference gene primer amplification, nucleated cell counts were estimated. Data came from immunoSEQ multiplex PCR; TCRdb stores just in-frame clones and leaves some out. V and J calls and clone size come straight from that table; D and trimming were deduced from the DNA. Among 150,000 or so clones listed, about 89% were seen once. The sample consisted of peripheral blood. The V call is TRBV19, the J call TRBJ1-3, with D uncertain. The origin of this receptor is a man in his 60s with active or convalescent COVID-19. In DNA, the CDR3 is TGTGCCAGTAGTGGCCAGGCAATCTCTGGAAACACCATATATTTT. Translation: CASSGQAISGNTIYF.